This record looks at one T cell receptor (beta chain) sequence and its context. These data originate in a study of blood T cell repertoires in COVID-19. Study in general: Both acute and convalescent COVID-19 samples were obtained from the United States, Italy and Spain. T cells, B-cell-depleted T cells, or PBMCs supplied cDNA or gDNA.

In the original analysis: By means of reference gene primer amplification, nucleated cell counts were estimated. TCRdb's table, derived via immunoSEQ multiplex PCR, lists solely in-frame clones and lacks some. The D gene and trimming were derived from the DNA, and the V and J assignments and clone size from that table. In the table there are hundreds of thousands of clones, more than 80% of which are singletons. The sequence derives from a woman aged 80 or over with COVID-19, enrolled during active disease. Sample: peripheral blood.

CDR3 nucleotides: TGCGCCAGCAGCCGGAATCAGGGGGCGCGGGAGACCCAGTACTTC. It specifies CASSRNQGARETQYF. The chain links TRBV5-1 to TRBJ2-5; 8 bases map to TRBD1. V dropped 4 bases and J dropped 5; count of bases not matched to a gene: 10. The CDR3 is 15 amino acids. From germline, CDR1 is SGHRS and CDR2 YFSETQ.